The T cell receptor beta chain described here comes from a study of patients and donors after allogeneic stem cell transplantation. The CDR3 is 15 residues long. CDR1 PRHDT and CDR2 FYEKMQ come from the germline V gene (reference sequence). Deletions cut 5 bases from V and 3 bases from J, with 16 bases between. TCRdb used MiXCR to reprocess the RT-PCR reads, holding one entry per CDR3 protein. Here the sample spans 70,000 or so distinct CDR3 sequences, 26% being singletons. The chain uses TRBV13 and TRBJ2-5, with D perhaps matching TRBD1 (6 bases). The receptor was derived from a human donor who was either an allogeneic HSCT recipient or a stem cell or donor lymphocyte infusion donor (not recorded which). It is not recorded whose cells these are; they may come from a transplant donor. The source material was blood, either unsorted or a sorted T cell fraction (not recorded which). Here the CDR3 reads CASSKQTGLEETQYF. DNA of the CDR3: TGTGCCAGCAGCAAACAGACAGGTTTGGAAGAGACCCAGTACTTC.